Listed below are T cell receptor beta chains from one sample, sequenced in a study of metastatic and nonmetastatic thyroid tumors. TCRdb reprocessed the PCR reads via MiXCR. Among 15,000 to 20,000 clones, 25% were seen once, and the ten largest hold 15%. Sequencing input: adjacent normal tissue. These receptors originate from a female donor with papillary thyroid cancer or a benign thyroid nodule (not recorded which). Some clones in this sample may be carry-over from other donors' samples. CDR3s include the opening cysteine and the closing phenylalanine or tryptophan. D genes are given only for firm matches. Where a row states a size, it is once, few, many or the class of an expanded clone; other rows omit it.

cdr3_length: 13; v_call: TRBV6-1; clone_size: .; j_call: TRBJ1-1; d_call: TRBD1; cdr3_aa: CATDRDRNTEAFF; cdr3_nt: TGTGCCACCGACCGGGACAGGAACACTGAAGCTTTCTTT
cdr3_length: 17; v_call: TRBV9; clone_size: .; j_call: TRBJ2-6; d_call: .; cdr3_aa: CASSVGSGESGANVLTF; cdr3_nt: TGCGCCAGCAGCGTAGGATCAGGAGAATCTGGGGCAAACGTCCTGACTTTC
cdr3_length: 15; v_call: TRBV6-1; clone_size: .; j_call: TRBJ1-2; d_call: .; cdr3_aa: CASSEFPGANYGYTF; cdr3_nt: TGTGCCAGCAGTGAATTTCCGGGGGCTAACTATGGCTACACCTTC
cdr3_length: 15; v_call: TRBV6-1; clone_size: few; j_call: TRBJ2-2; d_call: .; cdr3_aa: CASSDFGGNTGELFF; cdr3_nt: TGTGCCAGCAGTGACTTCGGGGGGAACACCGGGGAGCTGTTTTTT
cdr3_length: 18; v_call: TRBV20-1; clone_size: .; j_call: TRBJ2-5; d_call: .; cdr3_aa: CSASGPHGERLELETQYF; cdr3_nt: TGCAGTGCTAGCGGGCCTCATGGGGAAAGACTAGAGTTGGAGACCCAGTACTTC
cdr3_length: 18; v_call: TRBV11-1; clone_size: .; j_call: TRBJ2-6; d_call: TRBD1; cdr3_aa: CASSRDRGRLAGANVLTF; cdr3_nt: TGTGCCAGCAGCAGAGACAGGGGGCGCCTGGCGGGGGCCAACGTCCTTACTTTC
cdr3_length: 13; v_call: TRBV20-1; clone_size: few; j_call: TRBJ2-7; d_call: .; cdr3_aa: CSAYSGLSYEQYF; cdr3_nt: TGCAGTGCTTACTCGGGGCTTTCCTACGAGCAGTACTTC
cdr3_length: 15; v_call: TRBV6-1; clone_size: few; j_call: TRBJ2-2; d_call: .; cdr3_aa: CASELGGAGTAELFF; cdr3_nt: TGTGCCAGCGAGCTGGGGGGCGCGGGGACCGCGGAGCTGTTTTTT
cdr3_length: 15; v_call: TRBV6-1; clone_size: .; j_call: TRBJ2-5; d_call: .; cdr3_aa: CASSEYSGQTKTQYF; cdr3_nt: TGTGCCAGCAGTGAATATTCGGGTCAAACGAAGACCCAGTACTTC
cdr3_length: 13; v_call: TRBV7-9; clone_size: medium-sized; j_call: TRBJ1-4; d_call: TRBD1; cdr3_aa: CASSVTGGEKLFF; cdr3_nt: TGTGCCAGCAGCGTCACAGGGGGTGAAAAACTGTTTTTT
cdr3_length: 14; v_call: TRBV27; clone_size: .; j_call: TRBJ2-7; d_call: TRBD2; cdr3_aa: CASSLAGGYYEQYF; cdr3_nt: TGTGCCAGTAGCTTAGCGGGGGGGTACTACGAGCAGTACTTC
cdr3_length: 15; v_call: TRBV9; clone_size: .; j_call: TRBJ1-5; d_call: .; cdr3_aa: CASSPGRTSGQPQHF; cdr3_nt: TGTGCCAGCAGCCCGGGACGCACTTCGGGTCAGCCCCAGCATTTT
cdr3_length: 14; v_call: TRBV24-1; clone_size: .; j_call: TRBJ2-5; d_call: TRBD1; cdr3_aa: CATSSRQGQETQYF; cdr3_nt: TGTGCCACCAGTAGTAGACAGGGCCAAGAGACCCAGTACTTC
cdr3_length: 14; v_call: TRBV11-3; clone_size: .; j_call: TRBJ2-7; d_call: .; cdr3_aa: CASSFRTANYEQYF; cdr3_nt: TGTGCCAGCAGCTTCAGGACTGCAAACTACGAGCAGTACTTC
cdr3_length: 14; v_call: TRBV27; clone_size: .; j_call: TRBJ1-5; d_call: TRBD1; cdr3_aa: CASSPGQQDQPQHF; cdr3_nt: TGTGCCAGCAGCCCGGGACAGCAGGATCAGCCCCAGCATTTT
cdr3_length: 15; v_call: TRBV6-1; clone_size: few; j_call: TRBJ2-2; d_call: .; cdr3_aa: CASSHYQGSTGELFF; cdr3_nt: TGTGCCAGCAGTCACTACCAGGGGAGCACCGGGGAGCTGTTTTTT
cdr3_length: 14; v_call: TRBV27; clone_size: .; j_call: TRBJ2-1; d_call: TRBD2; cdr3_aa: CASSSSGSYNEQFF; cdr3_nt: TGTGCCAGCAGCTCTAGCGGATCCTACAATGAGCAGTTCTTC
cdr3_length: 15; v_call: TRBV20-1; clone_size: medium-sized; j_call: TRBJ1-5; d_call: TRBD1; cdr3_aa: CSARRTGTKNQPQHF; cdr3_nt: TGCAGTGCTAGACGGACAGGGACGAAGAATCAGCCCCAGCATTTT
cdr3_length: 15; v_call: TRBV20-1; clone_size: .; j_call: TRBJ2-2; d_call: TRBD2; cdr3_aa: CSASATSGRTGELFF; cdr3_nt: TGCAGTGCTAGTGCGACTAGCGGGAGAACCGGGGAGCTGTTTTTT
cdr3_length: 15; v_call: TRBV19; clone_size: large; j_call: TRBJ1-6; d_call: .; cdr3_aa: CASSISGQLNSPLHF; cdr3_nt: TGTGCCAGTAGTATCTCCGGTCAGCTTAATTCACCCCTCCACTTT
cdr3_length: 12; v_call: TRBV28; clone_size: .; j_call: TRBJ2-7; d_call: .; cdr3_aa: CASNQRPYEQYF; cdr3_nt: TGTGCCAGCAATCAGAGGCCCTACGAGCAGTACTTC
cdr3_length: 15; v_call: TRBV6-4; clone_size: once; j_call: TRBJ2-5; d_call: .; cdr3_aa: CASRSTRGVGETQYF; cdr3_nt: TGTGCCAGCAGATCAACTAGAGGGGTCGGGGAGACCCAGTACTTC
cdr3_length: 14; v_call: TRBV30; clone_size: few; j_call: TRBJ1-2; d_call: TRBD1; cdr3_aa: CAWSAGQGRGGYTF; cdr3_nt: TGTGCCTGGAGTGCCGGACAGGGACGGGGGGGCTACACCTTC
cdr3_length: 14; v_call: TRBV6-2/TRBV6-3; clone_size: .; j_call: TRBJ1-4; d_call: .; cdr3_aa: CASCDFITTEKLFF; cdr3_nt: TGTGCCAGCTGTGACTTTATAACTACTGAAAAACTGTTTTTT
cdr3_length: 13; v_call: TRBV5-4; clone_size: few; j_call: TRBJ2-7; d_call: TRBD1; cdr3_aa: CASSPDRAHEQYF; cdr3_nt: TGTGCCAGCAGCCCGGACAGGGCCCACGAGCAGTACTTC
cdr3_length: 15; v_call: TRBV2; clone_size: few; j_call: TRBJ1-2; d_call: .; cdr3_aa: CASSEARGDGYGYTF; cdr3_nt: TGTGCCAGCAGTGAAGCGCGGGGAGACGGCTATGGCTACACCTTC
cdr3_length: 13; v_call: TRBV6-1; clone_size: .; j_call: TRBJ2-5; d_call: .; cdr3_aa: CASRGGYQETQYF; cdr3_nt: TGTGCCAGCAGGGGGGGCTACCAAGAGACCCAGTACTTC
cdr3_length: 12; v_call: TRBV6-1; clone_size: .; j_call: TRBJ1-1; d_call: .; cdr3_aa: CASSLPQFEAFF; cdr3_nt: TGTGCCAGCAGCCTCCCCCAGTTTGAAGCTTTCTTT
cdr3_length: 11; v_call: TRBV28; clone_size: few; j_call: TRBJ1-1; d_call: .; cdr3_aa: CASSFLGLAFF; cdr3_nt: TGTGCCAGCAGTTTCCTCGGATTAGCTTTCTTT
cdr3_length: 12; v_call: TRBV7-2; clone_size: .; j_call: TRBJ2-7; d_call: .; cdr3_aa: CASSLQGYEQYF; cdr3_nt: TGTGCCAGCAGCCTTCAGGGCTACGAGCAGTACTTC
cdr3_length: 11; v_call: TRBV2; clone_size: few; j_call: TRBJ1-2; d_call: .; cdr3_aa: CASSYEYGYTF; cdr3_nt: TGTGCCAGCAGTTACGAATATGGCTACACCTTC
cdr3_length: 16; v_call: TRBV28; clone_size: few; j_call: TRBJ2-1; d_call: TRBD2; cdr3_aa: CASSLDSGSSYNEQFF; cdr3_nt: TGTGCCAGCAGTTTAGATAGCGGGAGCTCCTACAATGAGCAGTTCTTC
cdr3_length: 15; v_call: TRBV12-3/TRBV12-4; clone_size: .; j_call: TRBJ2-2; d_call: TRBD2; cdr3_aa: CASTRLAGDTGELFF; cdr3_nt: TGTGCCAGCACCCGACTAGCGGGAGACACCGGGGAGCTGTTTTTT
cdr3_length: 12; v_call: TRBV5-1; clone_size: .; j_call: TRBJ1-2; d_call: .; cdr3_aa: CASSIEGNGYTF; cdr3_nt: TGCGCCAGCAGCATAGAAGGAAATGGCTACACCTTC
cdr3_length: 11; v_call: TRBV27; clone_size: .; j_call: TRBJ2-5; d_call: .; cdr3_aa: CASSSQETQYF; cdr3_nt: TGTGCCAGCAGTTCTCAAGAGACCCAGTACTTC
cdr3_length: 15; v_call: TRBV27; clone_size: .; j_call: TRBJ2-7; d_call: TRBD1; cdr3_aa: CASSFGTGTSYEQYF; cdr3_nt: TGTGCCAGCAGCTTCGGGACAGGGACTTCCTACGAGCAGTACTTC
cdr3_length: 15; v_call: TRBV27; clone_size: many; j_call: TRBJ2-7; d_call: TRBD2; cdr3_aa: CASKRSGTSPYEQYF; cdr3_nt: TGTGCCAGCAAACGTTCCGGGACTAGCCCTTACGAGCAGTACTTC
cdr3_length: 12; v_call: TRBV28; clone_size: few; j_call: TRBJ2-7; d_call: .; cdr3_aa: CASSLSSLEQYF; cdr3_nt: TGTGCCAGCAGTTTATCTTCCCTCGAGCAGTACTTC
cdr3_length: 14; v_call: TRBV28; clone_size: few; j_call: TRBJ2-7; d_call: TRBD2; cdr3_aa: CASRVAGGGYEQYF; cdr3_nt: TGTGCCAGCAGGGTAGCGGGGGGAGGGTACGAGCAGTACTTC
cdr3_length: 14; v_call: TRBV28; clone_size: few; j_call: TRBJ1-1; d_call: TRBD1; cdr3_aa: CASSRSGQYTEAFF; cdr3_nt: TGTGCCAGCAGTAGATCGGGACAGTACACTGAAGCTTTCTTT
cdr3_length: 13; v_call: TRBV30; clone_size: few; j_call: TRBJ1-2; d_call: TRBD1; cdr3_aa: CAWSGTGGYGYTF; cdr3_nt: TGTGCCTGGAGTGGGACAGGGGGTTATGGCTACACCTTC
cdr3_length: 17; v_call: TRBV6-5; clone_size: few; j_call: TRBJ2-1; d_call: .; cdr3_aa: CASSYPVGELSYNEQFF; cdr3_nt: TGTGCCAGCAGTTACCCCGTGGGGGAGTTGTCCTACAATGAGCAGTTCTTC
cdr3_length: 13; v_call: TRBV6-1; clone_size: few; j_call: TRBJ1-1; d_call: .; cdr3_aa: CASSQPGTAEAFF; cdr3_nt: TGTGCCAGCAGTCAACCCGGGACGGCTGAAGCTTTCTTT
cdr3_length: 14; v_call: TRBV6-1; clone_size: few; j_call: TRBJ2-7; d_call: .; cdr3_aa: CASISGTLGAEQYF; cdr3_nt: TGTGCCAGCATCTCCGGGACACTTGGGGCCGAGCAGTACTTC
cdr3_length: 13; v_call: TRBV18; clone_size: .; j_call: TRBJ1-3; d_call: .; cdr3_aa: CASSPPAENTIYF; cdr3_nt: TGTGCCAGCTCACCACCGGCCGAAAACACCATATATTTT